The T cell receptor (beta chain) described here comes from a study of blood T cells in healthy people across ages. Sample-barcoded 5' priming and a J-beta primer mix drove a second PCR of roughly 7 to 11 cycles. TCRdb processed the 5' RACE reads anew with MiXCR; each CDR3 protein has one entry. The sample has under 750,000 distinct CDR3 sequences, 47% seen once. Researchers collected 9.5 to 10 milliliters of peripheral blood from every single donor. There are 14 residues in the CDR3. The germline V and J ends were trimmed by 7 bases and 1 base, with 13 bases remaining between them. Germline assignment: CDR1 MNHEY and CDR2 SVGEGT.

The source material was blood. The J gene is TRBJ2-5, the V gene TRBV6-2 or TRBV6-3; no definite D call. This TCR was recovered from an older man in good health. CDR3 bases: TGTGCCAGCACCCAAGGATTATTCCAAGAGACCCAGTACTTC. This codes for CASTQGLFQETQYF.